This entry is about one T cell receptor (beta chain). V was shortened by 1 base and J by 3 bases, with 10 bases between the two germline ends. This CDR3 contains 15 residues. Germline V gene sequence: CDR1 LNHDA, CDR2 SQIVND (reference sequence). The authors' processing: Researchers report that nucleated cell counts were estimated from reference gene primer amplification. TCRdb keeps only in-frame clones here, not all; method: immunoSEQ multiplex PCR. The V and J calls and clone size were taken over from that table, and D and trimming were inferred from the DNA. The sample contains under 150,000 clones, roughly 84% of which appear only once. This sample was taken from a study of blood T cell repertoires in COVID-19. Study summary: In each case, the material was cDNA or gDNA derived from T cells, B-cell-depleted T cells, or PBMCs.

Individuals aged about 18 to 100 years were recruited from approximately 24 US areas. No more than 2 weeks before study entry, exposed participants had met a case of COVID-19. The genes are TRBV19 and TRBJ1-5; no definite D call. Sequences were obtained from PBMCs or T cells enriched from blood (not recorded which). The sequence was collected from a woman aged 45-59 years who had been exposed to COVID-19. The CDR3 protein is CASSIVNSHNQPQHF. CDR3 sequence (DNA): TGTGCCAGTAGTATAGTCAACAGCCACAATCAGCCCCAGCATTTT.